This T cell receptor (beta chain) is drawn from a study of CXCR3-negative and CXCR3-positive naive CD8 T cells. Naive CD8+ T cells had a CD45RO-CCR7+CD27+CD95- phenotype. Points from the study as a whole: Within a donor, both naive subsets shared TRBV-TRBJ usage, unlike memory cells. More hydrophobic TRB CDR3s occurred in CXCR3-positive than in CXCR3-negative naive cells.

In preparing the TRB cDNA libraries, 5' RACE with UMI labels was used. TCRdb reworked the 5' RACE reads into one entry per CDR3 protein, no DNA. The sample has 85,000 to 120,000 distinct CDR3 sequences. A word on this clonotype: The antigen is undetermined.

The source is a human donor in good health. Some clones in this sample may be carry-over from other donors' samples. Specimen: naive CXCR3+ CD8+ T cells from blood. The sample's subset: CD45RO-CCR7+CD27+CD95- naive CD8+ T cells expressing CXCR3 (TNR3+).

The CDR3 sequence: CASSSTDRAYEQFF. The rearrangement uses TRBV7-6 and TRBJ2-1; TCRdb indicates TRBD1, and absent DNA this call remains unverified. The CDR3 is made up of 14 amino acids. Germline loops: CDR1 SGHVS, CDR2 FNYEAQ.